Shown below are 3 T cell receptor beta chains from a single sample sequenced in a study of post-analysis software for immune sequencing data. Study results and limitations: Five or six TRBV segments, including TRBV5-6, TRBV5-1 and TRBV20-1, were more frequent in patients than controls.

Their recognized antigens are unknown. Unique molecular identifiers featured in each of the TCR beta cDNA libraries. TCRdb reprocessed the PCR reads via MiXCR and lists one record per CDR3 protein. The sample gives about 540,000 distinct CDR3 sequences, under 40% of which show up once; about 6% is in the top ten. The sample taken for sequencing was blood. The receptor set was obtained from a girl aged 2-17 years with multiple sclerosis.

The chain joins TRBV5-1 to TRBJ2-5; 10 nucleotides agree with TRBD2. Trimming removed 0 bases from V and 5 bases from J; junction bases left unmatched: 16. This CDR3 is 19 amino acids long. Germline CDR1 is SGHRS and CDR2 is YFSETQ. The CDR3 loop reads CASSLVARTSGSAGETQYF. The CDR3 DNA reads TGCGCCAGCAGCTTGGTCGCAAGGACTAGCGGATCCGCCGGGGAGACCCAGTACTTC. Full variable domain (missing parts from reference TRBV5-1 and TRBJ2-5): KAGVTQTPRYLIKTRGQQVTLSCSPISGHRSVSWYQQTPGQGLQFLFEYFSETQRNKGNFPGRFSGRQFSNSRSEMNVSTLELGDSALYLCASSLVARTSGSAGETQYFGPGTRLLVL.

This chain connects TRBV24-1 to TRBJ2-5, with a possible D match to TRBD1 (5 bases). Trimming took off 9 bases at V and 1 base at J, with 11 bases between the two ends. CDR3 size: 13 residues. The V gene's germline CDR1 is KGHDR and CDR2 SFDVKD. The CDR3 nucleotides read TGTGCCACCGGGCCCACAGGCCAAGAGACCCAGTACTTC. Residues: CATGPTGQETQYF.

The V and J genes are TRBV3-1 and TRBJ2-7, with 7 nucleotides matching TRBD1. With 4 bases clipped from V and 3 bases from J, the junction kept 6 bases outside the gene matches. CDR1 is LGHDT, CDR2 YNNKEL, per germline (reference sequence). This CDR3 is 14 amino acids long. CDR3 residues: CASSLPGTVYEQYF. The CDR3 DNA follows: TGTGCCAGCAGCCTCCCCGGGACAGTCTACGAGCAGTACTTC.